This T cell receptor beta chain was sequenced during a study of blood T cells in healthy people across ages. Study findings and constraints: A greater number of naive CD4+ cells and higher diversity distinguished long-lived donors from aged donors.

The CDR3 is made up of 14 amino acids. The germline V gene encodes CDR1 SGHRS and CDR2 YFSETQ. As regards this clonotype: As yet, its antigen is unknown. One end of the junction varies from germline; a read error may be responsible.

Through a sample-barcoded 5' primer and a J-beta primer mix, a second PCR was run for roughly 7 to 12 cycles. MiXCR, applied by TCRdb to the 5' RACE reads, yields one record per CDR3 protein. Here the sample spans under 1,000,000 distinct CDR3 sequences, roughly 35% being singletons. Sequenced material: blood. The J gene is TRBJ2-7, the V gene TRBV5-1, with D uncertain. The origin of this receptor is a man aged 18 to 35 in good health. The CDR3: CTSSSLDKSYEQYF. The CDR3 coding sequence is TGCACCAGCAGCTCATTAGACAAATCCTACGAGCAGTACTTC. Supplemented by reference TRBV5-1 and TRBJ2-7, the full variable domain reads KAGVTQTPRYLIKTRGQQVTLSCSPISGHRSVSWYQQTPGQGLQFLFEYFSETQRNKGNFPGRFSGRQFSNSRSEMNVSTLELGDSALYLCTSSSLDKSYEQYFGPGTRLTVT.